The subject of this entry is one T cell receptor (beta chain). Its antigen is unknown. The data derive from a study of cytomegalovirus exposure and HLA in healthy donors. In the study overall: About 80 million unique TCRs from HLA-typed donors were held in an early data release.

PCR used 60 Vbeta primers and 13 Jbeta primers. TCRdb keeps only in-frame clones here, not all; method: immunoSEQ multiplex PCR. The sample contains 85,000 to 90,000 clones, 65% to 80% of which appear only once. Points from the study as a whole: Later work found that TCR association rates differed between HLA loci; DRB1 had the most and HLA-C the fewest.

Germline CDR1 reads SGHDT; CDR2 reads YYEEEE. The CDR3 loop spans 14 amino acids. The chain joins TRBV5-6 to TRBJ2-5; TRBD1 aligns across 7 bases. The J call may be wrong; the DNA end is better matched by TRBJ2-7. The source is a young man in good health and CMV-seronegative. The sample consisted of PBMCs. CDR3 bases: TGTGCCAGCAGCGCGACAGGGAACTCCTACGAGCAGTACTTC. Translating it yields CASSATGNSYEQYF.